Listed below are T cell receptor beta chains from one sample, sequenced in a study of neurological immune-mediated disorders. From the 5' RACE reads, TCRdb called clonotypes with MiXCR, one entry per CDR3 protein. The sample includes approximately 70,000 distinct CDR3 sequences, roughly 4.8% seen only once; the top ten take 2.2%. The sequenced material came from PBMCs. The receptors come from a woman aged 65 to 85 with multiple sclerosis. The CDR3 runs from the conserved cysteine through the conserved F or W. D genes are given only for firm matches. Some rows have no size entry. The others give once, few or many, or a class for an expanded clone.

abundance	j_gene	v_gene	d_gene	CDR3nt	CDR3aa
many	TRBJ2-1	TRBV28	NA	TGTGCCAGCAGTTTATTCGGGCACTCCTACAATGAGCAGTTCTTC	CASSLFGHSYNEQFF
many	TRBJ2-1	TRBV3-1	TRBD2	TGTGCCAGCAGCCAACCTACGGGGCTAGCGGGAGGAGAGCAGTTCTTC	CASSQPTGLAGGEQFF
many	TRBJ2-5	TRBV29-1	NA	TGCAGCGTTGGTCAGTACCAAGAGACCCAGTACTTC	CSVGQYQETQYF
many	TRBJ2-7	TRBV7-9	NA	TGTGCCAGCAGCTTAAGTCAGCGGGCGTCCGAGCAGTACTTC	CASSLSQRASEQYF
many	TRBJ2-7	TRBV4-2	TRBD1	TGTGCCAGCAGCCAAGAGGGGACAGTTGGCTACGAGCAGTACTTC	CASSQEGTVGYEQYF
many	TRBJ2-7	TRBV20-1	TRBD2	TGCAGTGCTCCTGTAGCGGGCGCGAGCTCCTACGAGCAGTACTTC	CSAPVAGASSYEQYF
many	TRBJ2-7	TRBV20-1	TRBD2	TGCAGTGCTAAGATTCTAGCGGGAGGTCCCGAGCAGTACTTC	CSAKILAGGPEQYF
many	TRBJ2-3	TRBV4-3	NA	TGCGCCAGCAGCCAAGATGGTTTGGGAGTACTTACAGATACGCAGTATTTT	CASSQDGLGVLTDTQYF
many	TRBJ1-2	TRBV7-9	NA	TGTGCCAGCAGCTTAGTCCAGGGAAGACATGGCTACACCTTC	CASSLVQGRHGYTF
many	TRBJ2-1	TRBV20-1	TRBD2	TGCAGTGCTAGAGATCCCGGGACTAGCGGAAACAATGAGCAGTTCTTC	CSARDPGTSGNNEQFF
NA	TRBJ2-7	TRBV7-2	NA	TGTGACAGCAGCTTAGGGGCACGCGAGCAGTACTTC	CDSSLGAREQYF
NA	TRBJ2-3	TRBV7-2	NA	TGTGCCAGCAGCCCCCCCCGGCCAGATACGCAGTATTTT	CASSPPRPDTQYF
many	TRBJ2-1	TRBV12-3/TRBV12-4	TRBD1	TGTGCCAGCAGTTTACTTGGACAGGGGAGATCTGAGCAGTTCTTC	CASSLLGQGRSEQFF
NA	TRBJ1-5	TRBV4-1	NA	TGCGCCAGCAGCCCGGTTGGGGTGGGCAATCAGCCCCAGCATTTT	CASSPVGVGNQPQHF
many	TRBJ2-1	TRBV15	TRBD2	TGTGCCACCAGCAGAGACCCATCCCCGGGAGGGCTGAATGAGCAGTTCTTC	CATSRDPSPGGLNEQFF
many	TRBJ2-5	TRBV5-1	NA	TGCGCCAGCAGCCCCAACTATAACGGAGAGACCCAGTACTTC	CASSPNYNGETQYF
many	TRBJ1-2	TRBV7-2	NA	TGTGCCAGCAGCTTAGAAGGGAACTATGGCTACACCTTC	CASSLEGNYGYTF
NA	TRBJ2-7	TRBV5-5	NA	TGTGCCAGCAGCTCCCGTCTCCGGGGGATCTACGAGCAGTACTTC	CASSSRLRGIYEQYF
many	TRBJ2-7	TRBV7-2	TRBD1	TGTGCCAGCAGCCCAGGGACAGGGAGCTACGAGCAGTACTTC	CASSPGTGSYEQYF
many	TRBJ2-7	TRBV20-1	NA	TGCAGTGCTCACCGGGAGACCTACGAGCAGTACTTC	CSAHRETYEQYF
few	TRBJ2-3	TRBV20-1	NA	TGCAGTGCTAGTAAGGCGGTAGCGCTCACAGATACGCAGTATTTT	CSASKAVALTDTQYF
many	TRBJ2-7	TRBV7-2	TRBD2	TGTGCCAGCAGCCGGACTAGCGGCAACTACGAGCAGTACTTC	CASSRTSGNYEQYF
NA	TRBJ2-5	TRBV12-3/TRBV12-4	NA	TGTGCCAGCAGTCTTTGGGTAGCGACCACGTCCCAGTACTTC	CASSLWVATTSQYF
many	TRBJ2-5	TRBV20-1	NA	TGCAGTGCTCGTACACAGGGAGGACAAGAGACCCAGTACTTC	CSARTQGGQETQYF
NA	TRBJ2-2	TRBV7-2	NA	TGTGCCAGCAGCTCCGGGCAGTCTACGAACACCGGGGAGCTGTTTTTT	CASSSGQSTNTGELFF
many	TRBJ2-7	TRBV5-1	TRBD2	TGCGCCAGCAGCTTGGCCGCGGGGGTCTACGAGCAGTACTTC	CASSLAAGVYEQYF
many	TRBJ1-1	TRBV7-8	NA	TGTGCCAGCAGCTTTGGATTGATGGGGATGGACACTGAAGCTTTCTTT	CASSFGLMGMDTEAFF
many	TRBJ1-3	TRBV4-3	TRBD1	TGCGCCAGCAGCCAATCCGAGACAGGGTCTGGAAACACCATATATTTT	CASSQSETGSGNTIYF
NA	TRBJ2-7	TRBV20-1	NA	TGCAGTGCACCTTTACCAGGATCCTACGAGCAGTACTTC	CSAPLPGSYEQYF
many	TRBJ1-5	TRBV2	NA	TGTGCCAGCAGTGAGGGAGGTTTCAGTCAGCCCCAGCATTTT	CASSEGGFSQPQHF
many	TRBJ1-2	TRBV20-1	TRBD1	TGCAGTGCTAGGACAGGGGGTAATAACTATGGCTACACCTTC	CSARTGGNNYGYTF